This TCR beta chain was captured by sequencing in a study of CD8 T cells in ankylosing spondylitis. Study results and caveats: Blood from ankylosing spondylitis patients appeared to carry a characteristic roughly 8-variant TCR beta motif. Earlier reports found some motif variants in synovial fluid and blood in reactive arthritis. According to the report, clones linked to the disease were significantly enriched in matched synovial fluid samples taken from ankylosing spondylitis patients.

Preparation of TCR beta libraries was done by quantitative 5'-RACE with molecular barcodes. MiXCR, applied by TCRdb to the 5' RACE reads, yields one record per CDR3 protein. The sample carries approximately 69,000 distinct CDR3 sequences, approximately 5% recorded once. CDR1 is MDHEN and CDR2 is SYDVKM in the germline V gene. This CDR3 spans 14 amino acids. Trimming cost V 3 bases and J 0 bases, with 9 bases left between them. Ten or more counts support this clonotype. Its antigen is not identified. This TCR came from a male donor with ankylosing spondylitis or in good health (not recorded which). V is TRBV28 and J is TRBJ2-7; D call uncertain. The sequenced sample was blood, either unsorted or a sorted T cell fraction (not recorded which). The CDR3 here is CASSFGFSSYEQYF. The CDR3, as DNA: TGTGCCAGCAGTTTTGGTTTCTCCTCCTACGAGCAGTACTTC.